The clone carrying this T cell receptor beta chain was counted a few times. Its antigen is unknown. Recipients were bled about 28 days pretransplant and at posttransplant days 30, 100, 180. The data belong to a study of T cell clonotyping in hematopoietic cell transplantation. Study conclusions and caveats: After transplant, recipient diversity fell while pathologically expanded clonotypes grew through day 180.

The germline CDR1 and CDR2 sequences are MGHRA and YSYEKL. Trimming stripped 3 bases from V and 2 bases from J, with 12 bases between. The CDR3 runs to 15 residues. TCRdb's table, derived via immunoSEQ multiplex PCR, lists solely in-frame clones and lacks some. The table records 7,500 to 8,500 clones, 60% to 80% of them present only once. The TCR was taken from a male patient aged 55 to 69 who had an allogeneic stem cell transplant from an unrelated donor, so the T cells may come from the graft donor. Some clones in this sample may be carry-over from other donors' samples. The chain employs TRBV4-1 and TRBJ2-3, with D tentatively TRBD1 (6 bases). The input for sequencing was peripheral blood mononuclear cells, taken 100 days after allogeneic stem cell transplant. CDR3: CASSHRTDNTDTQYF. In DNA form, the CDR3 reads TGCGCCAGCAGCCACCGGACAGATAACACAGATACGCAGTATTTT.